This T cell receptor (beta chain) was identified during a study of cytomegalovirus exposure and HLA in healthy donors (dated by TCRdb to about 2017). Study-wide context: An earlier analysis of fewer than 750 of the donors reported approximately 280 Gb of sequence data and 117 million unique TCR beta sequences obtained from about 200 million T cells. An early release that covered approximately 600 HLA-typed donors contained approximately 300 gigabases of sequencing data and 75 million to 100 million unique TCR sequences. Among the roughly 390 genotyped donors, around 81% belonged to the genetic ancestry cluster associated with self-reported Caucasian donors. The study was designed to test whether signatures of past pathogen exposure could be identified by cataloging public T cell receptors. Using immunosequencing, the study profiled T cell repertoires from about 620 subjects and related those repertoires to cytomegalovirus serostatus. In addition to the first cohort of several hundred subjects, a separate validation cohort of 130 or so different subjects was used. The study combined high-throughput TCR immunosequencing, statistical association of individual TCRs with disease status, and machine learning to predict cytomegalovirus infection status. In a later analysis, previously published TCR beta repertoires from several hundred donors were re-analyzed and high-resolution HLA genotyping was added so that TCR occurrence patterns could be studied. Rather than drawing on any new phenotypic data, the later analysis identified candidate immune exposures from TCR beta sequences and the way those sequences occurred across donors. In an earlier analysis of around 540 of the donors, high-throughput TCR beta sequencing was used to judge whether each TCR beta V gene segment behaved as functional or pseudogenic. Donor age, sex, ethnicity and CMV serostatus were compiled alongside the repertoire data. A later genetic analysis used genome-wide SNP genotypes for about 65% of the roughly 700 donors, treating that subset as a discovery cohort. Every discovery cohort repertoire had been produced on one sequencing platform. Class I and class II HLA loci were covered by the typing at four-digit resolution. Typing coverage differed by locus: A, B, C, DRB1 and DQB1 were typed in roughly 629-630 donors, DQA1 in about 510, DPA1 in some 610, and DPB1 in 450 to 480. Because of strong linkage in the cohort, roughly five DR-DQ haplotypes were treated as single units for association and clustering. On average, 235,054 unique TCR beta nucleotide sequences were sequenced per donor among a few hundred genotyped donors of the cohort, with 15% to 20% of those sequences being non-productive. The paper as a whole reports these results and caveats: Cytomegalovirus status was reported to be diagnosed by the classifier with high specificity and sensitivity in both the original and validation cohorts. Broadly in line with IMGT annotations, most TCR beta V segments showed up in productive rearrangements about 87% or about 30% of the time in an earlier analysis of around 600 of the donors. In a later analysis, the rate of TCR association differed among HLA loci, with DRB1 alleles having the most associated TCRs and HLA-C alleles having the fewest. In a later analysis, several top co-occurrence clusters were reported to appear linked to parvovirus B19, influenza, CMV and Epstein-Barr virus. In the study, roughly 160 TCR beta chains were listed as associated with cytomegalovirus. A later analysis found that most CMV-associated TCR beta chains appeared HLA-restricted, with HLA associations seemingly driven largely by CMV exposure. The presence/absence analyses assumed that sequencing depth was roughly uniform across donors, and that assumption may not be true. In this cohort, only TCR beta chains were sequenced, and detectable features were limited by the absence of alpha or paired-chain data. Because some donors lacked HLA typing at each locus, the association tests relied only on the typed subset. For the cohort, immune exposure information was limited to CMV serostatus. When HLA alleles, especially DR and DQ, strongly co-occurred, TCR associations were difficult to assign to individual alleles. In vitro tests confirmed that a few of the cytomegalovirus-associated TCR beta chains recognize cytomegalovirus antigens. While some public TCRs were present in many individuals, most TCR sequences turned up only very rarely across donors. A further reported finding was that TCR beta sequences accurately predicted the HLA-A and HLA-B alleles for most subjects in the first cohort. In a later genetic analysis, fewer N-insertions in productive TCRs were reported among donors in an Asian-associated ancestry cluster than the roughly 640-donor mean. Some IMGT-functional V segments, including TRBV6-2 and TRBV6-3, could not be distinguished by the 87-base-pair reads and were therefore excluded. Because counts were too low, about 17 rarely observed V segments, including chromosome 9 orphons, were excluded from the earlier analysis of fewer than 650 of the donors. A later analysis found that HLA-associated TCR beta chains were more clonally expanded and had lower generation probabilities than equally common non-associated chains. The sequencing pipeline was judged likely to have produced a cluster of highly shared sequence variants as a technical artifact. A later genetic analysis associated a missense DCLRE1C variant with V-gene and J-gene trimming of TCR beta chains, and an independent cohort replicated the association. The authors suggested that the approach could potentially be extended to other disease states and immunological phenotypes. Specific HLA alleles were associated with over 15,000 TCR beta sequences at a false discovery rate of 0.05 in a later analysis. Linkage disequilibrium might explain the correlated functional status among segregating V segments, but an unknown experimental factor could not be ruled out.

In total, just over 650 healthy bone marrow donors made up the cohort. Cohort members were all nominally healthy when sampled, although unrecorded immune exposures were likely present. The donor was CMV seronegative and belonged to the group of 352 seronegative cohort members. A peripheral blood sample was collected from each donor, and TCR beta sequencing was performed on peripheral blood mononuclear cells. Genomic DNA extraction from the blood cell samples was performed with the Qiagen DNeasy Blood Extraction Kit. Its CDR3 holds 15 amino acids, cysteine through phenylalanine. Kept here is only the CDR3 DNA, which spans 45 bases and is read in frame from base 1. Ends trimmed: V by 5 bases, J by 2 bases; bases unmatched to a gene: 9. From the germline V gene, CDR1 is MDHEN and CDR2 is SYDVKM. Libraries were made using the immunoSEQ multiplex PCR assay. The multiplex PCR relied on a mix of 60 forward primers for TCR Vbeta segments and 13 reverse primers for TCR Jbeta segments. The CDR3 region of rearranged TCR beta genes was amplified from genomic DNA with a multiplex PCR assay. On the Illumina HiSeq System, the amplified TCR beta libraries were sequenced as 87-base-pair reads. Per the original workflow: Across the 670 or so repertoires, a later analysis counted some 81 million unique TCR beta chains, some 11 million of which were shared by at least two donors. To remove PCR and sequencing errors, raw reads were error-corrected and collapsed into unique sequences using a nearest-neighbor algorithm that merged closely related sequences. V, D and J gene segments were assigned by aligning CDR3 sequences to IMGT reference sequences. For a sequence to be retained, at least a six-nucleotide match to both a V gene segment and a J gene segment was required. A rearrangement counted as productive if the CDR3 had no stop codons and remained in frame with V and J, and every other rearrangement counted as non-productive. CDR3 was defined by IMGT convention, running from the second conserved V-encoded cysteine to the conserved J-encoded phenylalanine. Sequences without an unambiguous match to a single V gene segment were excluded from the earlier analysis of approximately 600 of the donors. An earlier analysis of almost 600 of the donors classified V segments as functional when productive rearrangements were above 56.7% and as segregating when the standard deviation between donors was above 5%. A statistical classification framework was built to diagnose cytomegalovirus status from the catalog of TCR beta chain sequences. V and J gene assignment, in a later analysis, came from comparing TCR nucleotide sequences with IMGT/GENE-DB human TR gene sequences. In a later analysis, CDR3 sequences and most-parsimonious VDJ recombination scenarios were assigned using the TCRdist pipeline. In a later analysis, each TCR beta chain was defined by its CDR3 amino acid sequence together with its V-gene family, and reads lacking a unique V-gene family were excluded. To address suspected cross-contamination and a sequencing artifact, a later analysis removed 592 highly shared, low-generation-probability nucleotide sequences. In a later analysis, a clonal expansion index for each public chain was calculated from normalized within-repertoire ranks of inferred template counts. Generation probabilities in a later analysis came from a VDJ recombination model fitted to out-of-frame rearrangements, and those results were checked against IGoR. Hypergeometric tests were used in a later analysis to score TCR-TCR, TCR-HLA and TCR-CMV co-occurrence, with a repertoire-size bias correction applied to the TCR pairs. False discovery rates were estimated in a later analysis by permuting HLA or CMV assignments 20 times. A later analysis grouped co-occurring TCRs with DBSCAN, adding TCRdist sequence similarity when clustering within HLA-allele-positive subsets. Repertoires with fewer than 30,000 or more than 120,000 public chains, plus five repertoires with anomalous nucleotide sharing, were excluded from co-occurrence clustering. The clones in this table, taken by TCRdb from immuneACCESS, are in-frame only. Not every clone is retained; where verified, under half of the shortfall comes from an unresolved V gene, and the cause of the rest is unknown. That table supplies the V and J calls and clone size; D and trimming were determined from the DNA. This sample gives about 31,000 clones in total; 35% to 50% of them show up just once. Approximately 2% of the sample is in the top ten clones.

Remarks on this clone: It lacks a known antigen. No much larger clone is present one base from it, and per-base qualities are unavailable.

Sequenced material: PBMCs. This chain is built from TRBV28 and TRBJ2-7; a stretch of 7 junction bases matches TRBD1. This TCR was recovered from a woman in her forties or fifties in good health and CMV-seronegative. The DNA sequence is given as TGTGCCAGCAGTCCCACAGGGGTAGAGGCCTACGAGCAGTACTTC. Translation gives CASSPTGVEAYEQYF.